The 27 T cell receptor beta chains reported below all come from one sample, sequenced in a study of T-cell memory formation after mild COVID-19. TCRdb reprocessed the 5' RACE reads via MiXCR and lists one record per CDR3 protein. The data hold over 250,000 distinct CDR3 sequences, with less than 20% observed a single time. Material for sequencing was PBMCs or a T cell subset sorted from them (not recorded which). The receptors shown here come from a man between 18 and 29 years old who had mild COVID-19 (a few samples of this study predate the infection). Cell type and time point are not known.

The sample holds many counts of this clonotype. The gene calls are TRBV20-1 and TRBJ1-1; D gene uncertain. CDR3 size: 14 residues. The V gene's germline CDR1 is DFQATT and CDR2 SNEGSKA (reference sequence). Trimming left V 3 bases short and J 1 base short, with 12 bases between. The CDR3 sequence: CSASSSGRNTEAFF. CDR3 DNA: TGCAGTGCTAGCTCCTCGGGCCGGAACACTGAAGCTTTCTTT.

The chain has TRBV6-2 or TRBV6-3 and TRBJ1-1, with D possibly matching TRBD1 (6 bases). The germline V gene has CDR1 MNHEY and CDR2 SVGEGT. This CDR3 region has 15 residues. Trimming took off 5 bases at V and 0 bases at J, with 13 bases between the two ends. The chain's CDR3 is CASSEDRPMNTEAFF. CDR3 DNA sequence: TGTGCCAGCAGTGAAGACAGGCCAATGAACACTGAAGCTTTCTTT.

The chain is built from TRBV7-2 and TRBJ2-5; D unresolved. The ends were cut back, 3 bases at V and 2 bases at J, with 10 bases in the middle. Looked up from germline, CDR1 is SGHTA and CDR2 is FQGNSA. There are 14 residues in the CDR3. As DNA, the CDR3 is TGTGCCAGCAGCTTCAACGGAGTGCAAGAGACCCAGTACTTC. This gives the protein CASSFNGVQETQYF.

This clonotype was seen ten or more times. This chain uses TRBV12-3 or TRBV12-4 with TRBJ1-1; D is unresolved. The CDR3 contains 13 residues. V was cut by 7 bases and J by 3 bases, with 12 bases left in between. This CDR3 is CASTRSWDTEAFF. The CDR3 bases are TGTGCCAGCACTCGCTCCTGGGACACTGAAGCTTTCTTT.

J is TRBJ1-5 and V is TRBV5-8, with unresolved D. Trimming took 2 bases from V and 0 from J, leaving 9 bases between them. The CDR3 contains 15 residues. Germline lookup yields CDR1 SGHTS and CDR2 YDEGEE. The DNA for the CDR3 is TGTGCCAGCAGCTTTACCGGTAATAGCAATCAGCCCCAGCATTTT. Residues: CASSFTGNSNQPQHF.

This clonotype turned up a few times. This chain links TRBV18 with TRBJ2-7; the D gene is possibly TRBD1 (5 bases). The V and J ends lost 3 bases and 5 bases respectively, with 14 bases between them. CDR3 length: 14 residues. Germline assignment: CDR1 KGHSH and CDR2 LQKENI. In DNA, the CDR3 is TGTGCCAGCTCACCTACCCCTGGGGCCAACGAGCAGTACGTC. Translating it yields CASSPTPGANEQYV.

At least ten counts were recorded for this clonotype. CDR3 sequence reads: CASSRDRLGNEQFF. CDR3 bases: TGTGCCAGCAGCCGAGACCGTCTCGGCAATGAGCAGTTCTTC. The rearrangement links TRBV7-9 to TRBJ2-1; D uncertain. V lost 5 bases, J lost 6 bases, and 14 bases lay in between. From germline, CDR1 is SEHNR and CDR2 FQNEAQ (reference sequence). The CDR3 spans 14 residues. Filled out from reference TRBV7-9 and TRBJ2-1, the complete variable domain reads DTGVSQNPRHKITKRGQNVTFRCDPISEHNRLYWYRQTLGQGPEFLTYFQNEAQLEKSRLLSDRFSAERPKGSFSTLEIQRTEQGDSAMYLCASSRDRLGNEQFFGPGTRLTVL.

The sample holds many counts of this clonotype. V gene TRBV12-3 or TRBV12-4 combines with J gene TRBJ2-7; D is tentatively TRBD1 or TRBD2 (6 bases each). The germline V and J ends were trimmed by 7 bases and 6 bases, with 16 bases remaining between them. This CDR3 is 13 amino acids long. The CDR3 region has the DNA TGTGCCAGCACCCGTGGCAGGGGAGGCGAGCAGTACTTC. It specifies CASTRGRGGEQYF.

The table lists this clonotype with a few counts. This chain joins TRBV11-2 and TRBJ2-3; no firm D call. The CDR3 spans 14 residues. Trimming left V 0 bases short and J 3 bases short, with 7 bases between. Germline V CDR1 and CDR2: SGHAT, FQNNGV. CDR3 in DNA: TGTGCCAGCAGCTTAGATCTGGCGACAGATACGCAGTATTTT. As protein: CASSLDLATDTQYF.

This clonotype was detected many times. This rearrangement joins TRBV5-1 to TRBJ1-1; D unclear. CDR1 is SGHRS, CDR2 YFSETQ, per germline. Trimming stripped 4 bases from V and 1 base from J, with 8 bases between. This CDR3 is 13 amino acids long. The CDR3 here is CASSQESNTEAFF. As DNA, the CDR3 is TGCGCCAGCAGCCAGGAATCGAACACTGAAGCTTTCTTT. The variable domain in full, with the rest retrieved from reference TRBV5-1 and TRBJ1-1, is KAGVTQTPRYLIKTRGQQVTLSCSPISGHRSVSWYQQTPGQGLQFLFEYFSETQRNKGNFPGRFSGRQFSNSRSEMNVSTLELGDSALYLCASSQESNTEAFFGQGTRLTVV.

The rearrangement links TRBV27 to TRBJ2-2, with D possibly being TRBD1 (6 bases). Germline V CDR1 and CDR2: MNHEY, SMNVEV (reference sequence). Between the trimmed V and J ends, which lost 11 bases and 3 bases, there was a span of 16 bases. This CDR3 spans 14 amino acids. In nucleotides, the CDR3 is TGTGCCGCCTCCTGGACAGCGGACACCGGGGAGCTGTTTTTT. Translation: CAASWTADTGELFF.

The gene calls are TRBV7-8 and TRBJ2-3; D may be TRBD2 (5 bases). V lost 0 bases and J 4 bases, leaving 11 bases between the germline ends. The CDR3 spans 15 residues. Per the germline V gene, CDR1 is SGHVS and CDR2 is FQNEAQ. CDR3 sequence: CASSLAGPRADTQYF. CDR3 in DNA: TGTGCCAGCAGCTTAGCGGGCCCGAGGGCAGATACGCAGTATTTT.

The chain couples TRBV20-1 to TRBJ2-5; no reliable D call. Germline V gives CDR1 DFQATT, CDR2 SNEGSKA (reference sequence). Trimming took 0 bases from V and 2 from J, leaving 10 bases between them. This CDR3 spans 14 amino acids. This chain's CDR3 is CSARERQDQETQYF. The DNA for the CDR3 is TGCAGTGCTAGAGAACGGCAGGATCAAGAGACCCAGTACTTC.

The V call is TRBV4-1, the J call TRBJ2-7, with 7 bases that match TRBD1. This CDR3 comprises 14 residues. Germline V gene sequence: CDR1 MGHRA, CDR2 YSYEKL. Trimming removed 1 base from V and 4 bases from J; junction bases left unmatched: 4. The CDR3 nucleotides are TGCGCCAGCAGCCAAGTTCAGACAGGGTACGAGCAGTACGTC. Translation gives CASSQVQTGYEQYV.

This clonotype was seen repeatedly, ten times or more. The J gene is TRBJ2-3, the V gene TRBV6-6, with TRBD2 as a possible D gene (5 bases). This CDR3 is built from 16 residues. Germline loops: CDR1 MNHNY, CDR2 SVGAGI (reference sequence). Deletions cut 0 bases from V and 3 bases from J, with 13 bases between. The CDR3 DNA reads TGTGCCAGCAGTTACTCAGGGTTAGCGCCTACAGATACGCAGTATTTT. Its protein product is CASSYSGLAPTDTQYF.

This chain connects TRBV11-1 to TRBJ2-5, with TRBD1 matching over 7 bases. V gave up 5 bases and J gave up 3 bases; unmatched junction bases: 3. The CDR3 spans 13 residues. CDR1 is SGHAT, CDR2 FQDESV, per germline (reference sequence). The CDR3 nucleotides are TGTGCCAGCAGCCATGGGACAGAAGAGACCCAGTACTTC. It codes for CASSHGTEETQYF. The full variable domain, rest sourced from reference TRBV11-1 and TRBJ2-5, is EAEVAQSPRYKITEKSQAVAFWCDPISGHATLYWYRQILGQGPELLVQFQDESVVDDSQLPKDRFSAERLKGVDSTLKIQPAELGDSAMYLCASSHGTEETQYFGPGTRLLVL.

This chain connects TRBV20-1 to TRBJ2-3; tentative D call: TRBD2 (5 bases). Per the germline V gene, CDR1 is DFQATT and CDR2 is SNEGSKA (reference sequence). Deletions cut 4 bases from V and 0 bases from J, with 17 bases between. The CDR3 consists of 16 residues. The CDR3 loop reads CSATRLRAASTDTQYF. DNA for the CDR3: TGCAGTGCTACCCGCCTAAGAGCGGCCAGCACAGATACGCAGTATTTT.

This clonotype was recorded a few times. A read error may produce the germline difference seen at one junction end. This sequence joins TRBV7-2 and TRBJ2-7; 9 nucleotides match TRBD1. Germline V gene lookup returns CDR1 SGHTA and CDR2 FQGNSA. The CDR3 loop spans 12 amino acids. CDR3 sequence: CASSLSGTGTVF. The DNA for the CDR3 is TGTGCCAGCAGCTTGTCCGGGACAGGGACAGTTTTC.

A few counts support this clonotype. The rearrangement links TRBV3-1 to TRBJ1-1; 7 positions agree with TRBD1. Germline V gene sequence: CDR1 LGHDT, CDR2 YNNKEL (reference sequence). This CDR3 region has 15 residues. J was trimmed by 4 bases and V by 3 bases; bases with no gene match: 8. CDR3 amino acids: CASSQVYRGSTEAFF. The DNA for the CDR3 is TGTGCCAGCAGCCAGGTTTACAGGGGATCCACTGAAGCTTTCTTT.

This clonotype was counted ten times or more. V usage is TRBV7-2 and J usage is TRBJ2-7; either TRBD1 or TRBD2 may supply D (6 bases each). Germline V gene data show CDR1 as SGHTA and CDR2 as FQGNSA. CDR3 length: 14 amino acids. Trimming took 1 base from V and 4 from J, leaving 11 bases between them. This CDR3 is CASSLEKGGYEQYV. The CDR3 DNA reads as TGTGCCAGCAGCTTAGAGAAGGGGGGTTACGAGCAGTACGTC.

The CDR3 sequence: CASRARWDTEAFF. For the CDR3, the DNA is TGTGCCAGCAGAGCTCGTTGGGACACTGAAGCTTTCTTT. The rearrangement uses TRBV6-1 and TRBJ1-1; D is unclear. With 6 bases removed from V and 3 bases from J, the gap between germline ends came to 11 bases. There are 13 residues in the CDR3. Germline values: CDR1 MNHNS, CDR2 SASEGT.

The chain has TRBV7-6 and TRBJ1-1; TRBD1 might be the D (5 bases). Germline values: CDR1 SGHVS, CDR2 FNYEAQ. The V end lost 5 bases, the J end lost 4 bases, and 14 bases lay between the germline ends. The CDR3 has 14 residues. The CDR3 here is CASSPGGRGTEAFF. The CDR3 bases are TGTGCCAGCAGCCCCGGGGGTCGAGGCACTGAAGCTTTCTTT. The whole variable domain, remainder taken from reference TRBV7-6 and TRBJ1-1, is GAGVSQSPRYKVTKRGQDVALRCDPISGHVSLYWYRQALGQGPEFLTYFNYEAQQDKSGLPNDRFSAERPEGSISTLTIQRTEQRDSAMYRCASSPGGRGTEAFFGQGTRLTVV.

The sample holds a few counts of this clonotype. A single base separates this from a much larger clone, so it may be a read error. The rearrangement uses TRBV12-3 or TRBV12-4 and TRBJ2-3; tentative D call: TRBD1 (6 bases). The CDR3 has 12 residues. CDR3: CASSTGQDTEYF. In DNA form, the CDR3 reads TGTGCCAGCAGCACAGGGCAAGATACGGAGTATTTT.

The chain joins TRBV10-3 to TRBJ2-3; 9 positions agree with TRBD2. The CDR3 extends over 16 amino acids. Germline trimming cut 4 bases from V and 3 bases from J; bases unmatched to any gene: 8. In germline, CDR1 is ENHRY, CDR2 SYGVKD. DNA of the CDR3: TGTGCCATCAGTGGGACTAGCGAAATCCCAACAGATACGCAGTATTTT. Encoded protein: CAISGTSEIPTDTQYF.

The rearrangement uses TRBV4-3 and TRBJ2-5; D is perhaps TRBD2 (6 bases). With 3 bases removed from V and 5 bases from J, the gap between germline ends came to 16 bases. CDR3 size: 15 residues. The germline V gene has CDR1 LGHNA and CDR2 YSLEER. CDR3 nucleotide sequence: TGCGCCAGCAGCCAGGGAGGAGGGGTCGAGGAGACCCAGTACTTC. It is translated as CASSQGGGVEETQYF.

This clonotype was counted between two and nine times. The chain joins TRBV20-1 to TRBJ2-7; a weak D match, TRBD1 (6 bases). This CDR3 is built from 11 residues. Germline assignment: CDR1 DFQATT and CDR2 SNEGSKA (reference sequence). V lost 6 bases and J lost 6, with 12 bases in between. CDR3 region: CSAAQGGEQYV. In DNA form, the CDR3 reads TGCAGTGCGGCACAGGGCGGCGAGCAGTACGTC.

This clonotype was seen more than once but under ten times. The J gene is TRBJ1-4, the V gene TRBV7-2, with a tentative D call TRBD1 (5 bases). This CDR3 region has 14 residues. V was trimmed by 6 bases and J by 5 bases, leaving 13 bases between them. Looked up from germline, CDR1 is SGHTA and CDR2 is FQGNSA. The CDR3 loop reads CASSHARGNEKLFF. Written as DNA, the CDR3 is TGTGCCAGCAGTCACGCTCGGGGGAATGAAAAACTGTTTTTT.